A selection of T cell receptor beta chains follows, all from one sample in a study of beta chain features in type 1 diabetes. TCRdb's copy holds only in-frame clones and misses some; the assay was immunoSEQ multiplex PCR. Altogether approximately 140,000 clones are present, less than 9% being singletons, with the ten largest covering 1.4%. What was sequenced was central memory CD4+ T cells from blood. The receptors originated from a young woman in good health. CDR3s include the opening cysteine and the closing phenylalanine or tryptophan. The D gene is left open where the match is weak. Some rows have no size entry. The others give once, few or many, or a class for an expanded clone.

V	size	J	D	CDR3	DNA
TRBV5-6	-	TRBJ1-5	TRBD1	CASSIGQGGFSNQPQHF	TGTGCCAGCAGCATAGGACAGGGCGGATTTAGCAATCAGCCCCAGCATTTT
TRBV19	-	TRBJ1-5	TRBD1	CATLQTPGQGGVQPQHF	TGTGCCACCCTACAAACTCCGGGACAGGGGGGAGTTCAGCCCCAGCATTTT
TRBV28	few	TRBJ2-7	-	CASSFSQVLYEQYF	TGTGCCAGCAGTTTTTCGCAGGTCCTCTACGAGCAGTACTTC
TRBV11-1	once	TRBJ2-7	TRBD1	CASSSTGGYYEQYF	TGTGCCAGCAGCTCTACAGGGGGCTACTACGAGCAGTACTTC
TRBV9	few	TRBJ2-7	TRBD1	CASSVGTGFDEQYF	TGTGCCAGCAGCGTAGGGACAGGGTTTGACGAGCAGTACTTC
TRBV29-1	many	TRBJ2-7	-	CSADDSMEQYF	TGCAGCGCCGACGACAGTATGGAGCAGTACTTC
TRBV11-2	many	TRBJ2-3	-	CASSLDRGTQYF	TGTGCCAGCAGCTTAGACCGGGGTACGCAGTATTTT
TRBV2	-	TRBJ2-3	-	CASSKQGSGTDTQYF	TGTGCCAGCAGTAAACAGGGTTCTGGCACAGATACGCAGTATTTT
TRBV28	few	TRBJ1-5	-	CASSFYSGGNQPQHF	TGTGCCAGCAGTTTTTATTCAGGGGGCAATCAGCCCCAGCATTTT
TRBV19	few	TRBJ2-1	TRBD2	CASSIWLAGSYNEQFF	TGTGCCAGTAGTATATGGCTAGCGGGCTCCTACAATGAGCAGTTCTTC
TRBV5-1	many	TRBJ2-7	TRBD1	CASSLDGATGYGEQYF	TGCGCCAGCAGCTTGGACGGGGCGACAGGGTACGGCGAGCAGTACTTC
TRBV4-2	-	TRBJ2-3	TRBD2	CASSQLTSGTTDTQYF	TGTGCCAGCAGCCAACTGACTAGCGGGACCACAGATACGCAGTATTTT
TRBV6-1	-	TRBJ2-7	-	CASGAGTSFEQYF	TGTGCCAGCGGGGCCGGGACTTCGTTCGAGCAGTACTTC